This T cell receptor beta chain was captured by sequencing in a study of T cells expressing NK-cell markers (dated by TCRdb to the early 2020s). In terms of the full investigation: Eight donors provided sorted CD3+CD56+NKG2C+, CD3+CD56+NKG2C- and CD3+CD56-NKG2C+ T-cell subsets, whose TCR beta-chain repertoires were profiled. Of the eight sequenced donors, seven were found to be HCMV-seropositive and one was found to be HCMV-seronegative. The eight sequenced donors were randomly selected healthy volunteers, three men and five women. Illumina HiSeq 2000/2500, MiSeq or NextSeq was used to sequence libraries as 2 x 150 bp reads.

A commercial ELISA kit detecting HCMV-specific IgG in serum was used to determine HCMV serostatus. Ficoll density gradient centrifugation was used to isolate peripheral blood mononuclear cells from blood. Results the study describes overall, beyond this receptor: For 6 or 7 donors, the dominant CD3+CD56+NKG2C+ clonotypes were among the top 10 CD8+ clonotypes and accounted for roughly 1.0-7.5% of CD8+ T cells. Those dominant clonotypes were again the most abundant among CD3+CD56-NKG2C+ cells in a few donors, at roughly 25-65%. Whether the expanded NKG2C-expressing T cell clones were specific for HCMV antigens was left unclear.

As concerns this clonotype: Which antigen it targets is not known.

The listed sequencing device is Illumina HiSeq 2000. TCR beta cDNA libraries were made by 5'RACE template switching that added a universal primer site and unique molecular identifiers. Priming for cDNA synthesis came from the TCR beta constant segment, and two successive PCR amplification steps followed. The authors' analysis ran thus. Reads were demultiplexed and grouped by UMI with MIGEC, and clonotypes were assembled and quantified with MiTCR. To remove erroneous sequences, TCR cDNA sequences were retained only when supported by two or more reads. Downstream repertoire analysis used the tcR package, and clonotypes were matched across fractions by CDR3 nucleotide sequence plus V segment. VDJmatch was used to annotate antigen specificity against VDJdb, with one amino acid substitution in CDR3 allowed. TCRdb reprocessed the public reads and reports one entry per CDR3 protein sequence, without DNA. TCRdb, not the authors, supplied the V and J calls. In this sample's table one finds about 170,000 distinct CDR3 sequences. Of the sample, 20% is held by the ten largest clones.

This sequence originates from a man aged 18-70 years in good health. Specimen: blood T cells: a sorted CD56 or NKG2C T cell subset, CD4+ or CD8+ T cells, or bulk PBMC T cells (not recorded which).

The CDR3 protein: CASSTGIGSPLHF. This chain joins TRBV13 to TRBJ1-6; TCRdb's assignment of TRBD1 cannot be checked, as there is no DNA. Reading from cysteine to phenylalanine, the CDR3 counts 13 amino acids. A DNA sequence was not provided. For CDR1 and CDR2, the germline V gene (reference sequence) lists PRHDT and FYEKMQ.